These 14 T cell receptor beta chains came from one sample sequenced in a study of T-cell reconstitution after alpha-beta-depleted transplantation in children. Unique molecular identifiers were incorporated into the prepared TCRbeta library. TCRdb re-derived calls from the PCR reads in MiXCR, one entry per CDR3 protein. The sample consists of hundreds of thousands of distinct CDR3 sequences, around 14% of them appearing once. Sequencing used PBMCs, obtained before TCRalphabeta/CD19-depleted stem cell transplant. The receptors originated from a girl aged 2 to 10 with congenital amegakaryocytic thrombocytopenia, due to receive a stem cell transplant.

The chain employs TRBV29-1 and TRBJ2-7, with 9 nucleotides matching TRBD1. V lost 3 bases, J lost 6 bases, and 6 bases stayed unmatched. The CDR3 loop spans 13 amino acids. CDR1 and CDR2 (germline): SQVTM, ANQGSEA. CDR3 amino acids: CSVDGTGMGEQYF. The CDR3 bases are TGCAGCGTTGATGGGACAGGGATGGGCGAGCAGTACTTC.

This clonotype was seen repeatedly, ten times or more. The chain links TRBV20-1 to TRBJ2-1; 8 bases align to TRBD2. V lost 3 bases and J lost 8; bases outside the gene matches: 9. This CDR3 is built from 14 residues. Germline values: CDR1 DFQATT, CDR2 SNEGSKA (reference sequence). In DNA form, the CDR3 reads TGCAGTGCTAGTGATCCGGGAGGGTTAGATGAGCAGTTCTTC. It yields the protein CSASDPGGLDEQFF.

The chain combines TRBV7-6 with TRBJ1-1; a weak D match, TRBD1 (5 bases). Trimming cost V 0 bases and J 8 bases, with 10 bases left between them. This CDR3 has 13 residues. Germline V gives CDR1 SGHVS, CDR2 FNYEAQ. The CDR3 protein is CASSLAGVREAFF. In DNA form, the CDR3 reads TGTGCCAGCAGCTTAGCAGGGGTCCGGGAAGCTTTCTTT.

The chain employs TRBV27 and TRBJ2-1, with 8 bases that match TRBD2. The ends lost 6 bases at V and 0 bases at J; junction bases unmatched: 13. Germline V lookup: CDR1 MNHEY, CDR2 SMNVEV (reference sequence). The CDR3 loop spans 18 amino acids. This chain's CDR3 is CASSEGLVRLDSYNEQFF. The CDR3 DNA is TGTGCCAGCAGCGAGGGACTAGTTAGGCTGGACTCCTACAATGAGCAGTTCTTC.

In this sample, this clonotype turned up many times. The chain couples TRBV20-1 to TRBJ2-7; no clear D gene. Germline V gene lookup returns CDR1 DFQATT and CDR2 SNEGSKA (reference sequence). Trimming pared 2 bases from V and 0 bases from J, leaving 5 bases between. There are 12 residues in the CDR3. CDR3 region: CSARPTSYEQYF. Here the CDR3 DNA reads TGCAGTGCTAGACCGACCTCCTACGAGCAGTACTTC.

This clonotype was seen a handful of times. V gene TRBV5-6 combines with J gene TRBJ2-7; TRBD1 matches at 7 bases. V gave up 4 bases and J gave up 3 bases; unmatched junction bases: 10. The germline gives CDR1 SGHDT, CDR2 YYEEEE. The CDR3 extends over 15 amino acids. The CDR3 nucleotides read TGTGCCAGCAGCAACGACAGGGATCGATTCTACGAGCAGTACTTC. Its protein product is CASSNDRDRFYEQYF.

This clonotype was seen many times. This chain uses TRBV11-2 with TRBJ2-7; D is perhaps TRBD1 or TRBD2 (5 bases each). V was trimmed by 4 bases and J by 1 base, leaving 11 bases between them. The CDR3 loop spans 14 amino acids. CDR1 and CDR2 from the germline V gene are SGHAT and FQNNGV. The CDR3 loop reads CASSSRDGSYEQYF. The CDR3 region has the DNA TGTGCCAGCAGCTCCCGGGACGGTTCCTACGAGCAGTACTTC.

This clonotype was seen more than once but under ten times. The chain carries TRBV3-1 and TRBJ2-7; 7 bases match TRBD2. V shed 1 base and J 2 bases; nucleotides not matched to a gene: 2. CDR1 LGHDT and CDR2 YNNKEL come from the germline V gene (reference sequence). The length of the CDR3 is 14 residues. The CDR3 loop is CASSQASGPYEQYF. The CDR3 nucleotides are TGTGCCAGCAGCCAAGCTAGCGGACCCTACGAGCAGTACTTC.

This clonotype was seen repeatedly, ten times or more. The V gene is TRBV5-1, the J gene TRBJ1-2, with D possibly TRBD1 on 6 matching bases. Looked up from germline, CDR1 is SGHRS and CDR2 is YFSETQ. The V and J ends lost 4 bases and 5 bases respectively, with 9 bases between them. CDR3 length equals 12 residues. The CDR3 DNA is TGCGCCAGCAGCCTAGGACAGTATGGCTACACCTTC. Translated, it gives CASSLGQYGYTF.

This clonotype has ten or more counts. The chain couples TRBV20-1 to TRBJ1-2; no clear D gene. In germline, CDR1 is DFQATT, CDR2 SNEGSKA (reference sequence). This CDR3 contains 15 residues. V was clipped by 1 base and J by 4 bases, with 16 bases between them. CDR3 loop: CSARGDPAKVYGYTF. The CDR3 DNA reads TGCAGTGCTAGAGGAGACCCTGCGAAGGTCTATGGCTACACCTTC.

This clonotype appeared many times. This chain joins TRBV30 and TRBJ1-5; maybe TRBD1 (5 bases). This CDR3 is built from 14 residues. The V gene lost 2 bases and the J gene lost 2 bases, with 10 bases spanning the gap. Germline loops: CDR1 GTSNPN, CDR2 SVGIG (reference sequence). The DNA of the CDR3 is TGTGCCTGGAGTAGAGGGGTGGGCAATCAGCCCCAGCATTTT. Amino acids: CAWSRGVGNQPQHF.

Ten or more counts support this clonotype. The rearrangement links TRBV20-1 to TRBJ1-2, with D maybe TRBD1 (6 bases). Trimming stripped 4 bases from V and 4 bases from J, with 10 bases between. The CDR3 extends over 12 amino acids. Per germline, CDR1 DFQATT and CDR2 SNEGSKA (reference sequence). CDR3: CSATTGTYGYTF. For the CDR3, the DNA is TGCAGTGCTACCACAGGGACCTATGGCTACACCTTC.

This chain connects TRBV10-3 to TRBJ1-3; D may be TRBD1 (6 bases). Per germline, CDR1 ENHRY and CDR2 SYGVKD. This CDR3 comprises 15 residues. Trimming took off 5 bases at V and 1 base at J, with 12 bases between the two ends. CDR3 in DNA: TGTGCCATCAGTAGAGAACAGGGATCTGGAAACACCATATATTTT. Its protein is CAISREQGSGNTIYF.

This clonotype was detected many times. The V call is TRBV20-1, the J call TRBJ2-5, with a weak D call TRBD2 (6 bases). Deletions cut 5 bases from V and 1 base from J, with 14 bases between. Germline CDR1 is DFQATT and CDR2 is SNEGSKA (reference sequence). CDR3 length: 14 residues. In DNA, the CDR3 is TGCAGTGCTCTAAGACCGGAGGGCCAAGAGACCCAGTACTTC. Its translation is CSALRPEGQETQYF.